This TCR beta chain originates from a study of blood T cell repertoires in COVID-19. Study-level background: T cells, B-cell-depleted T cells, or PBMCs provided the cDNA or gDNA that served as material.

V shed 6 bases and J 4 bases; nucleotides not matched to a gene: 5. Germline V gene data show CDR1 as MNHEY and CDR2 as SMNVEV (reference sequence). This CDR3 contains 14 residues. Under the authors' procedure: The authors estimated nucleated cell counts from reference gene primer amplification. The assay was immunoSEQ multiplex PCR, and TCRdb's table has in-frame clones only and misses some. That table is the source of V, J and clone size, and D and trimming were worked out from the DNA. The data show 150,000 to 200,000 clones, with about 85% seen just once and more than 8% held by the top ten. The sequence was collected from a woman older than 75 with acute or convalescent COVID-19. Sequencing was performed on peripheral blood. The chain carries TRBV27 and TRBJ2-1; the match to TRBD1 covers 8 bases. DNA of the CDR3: TGTGCCAGCAGCAGGGGGCCCCGATACAATGAGCAGTTCTTC. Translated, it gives CASSRGPRYNEQFF.